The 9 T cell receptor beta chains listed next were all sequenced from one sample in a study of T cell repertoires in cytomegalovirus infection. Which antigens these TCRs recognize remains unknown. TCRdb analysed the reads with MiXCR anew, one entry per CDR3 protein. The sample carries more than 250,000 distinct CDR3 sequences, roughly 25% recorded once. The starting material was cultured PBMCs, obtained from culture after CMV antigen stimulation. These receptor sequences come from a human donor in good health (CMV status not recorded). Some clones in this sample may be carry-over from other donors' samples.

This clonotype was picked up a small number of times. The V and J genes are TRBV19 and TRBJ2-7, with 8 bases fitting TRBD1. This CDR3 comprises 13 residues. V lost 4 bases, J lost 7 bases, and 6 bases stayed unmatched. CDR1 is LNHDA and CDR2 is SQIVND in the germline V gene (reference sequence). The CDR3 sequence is CASSRSGGEEQYV. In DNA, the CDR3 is TGTGCCAGTAGTAGGTCAGGGGGCGAGGAGCAGTACGTC.

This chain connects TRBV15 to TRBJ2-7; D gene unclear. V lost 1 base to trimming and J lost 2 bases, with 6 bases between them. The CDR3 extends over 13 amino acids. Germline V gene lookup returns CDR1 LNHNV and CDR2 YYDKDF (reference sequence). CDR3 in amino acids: CATSRVSTYEQYF. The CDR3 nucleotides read TGTGCCACCAGCAGAGTCAGTACCTACGAGCAGTACTTC.

Here the CDR3 reads CASSNRGSGANVLTF. The CDR3 DNA reads TGTGCCAGCAGCAACAGGGGGTCTGGGGCCAACGTCCTGACTTTC. V is TRBV6-6 and J is TRBJ2-6; the match to TRBD1 covers 8 bases. V dropped 6 bases and J dropped 1; count of bases not matched to a gene: 2. CDR3 length: 15 residues. Germline V lookup: CDR1 MNHNY, CDR2 SVGAGI (reference sequence).

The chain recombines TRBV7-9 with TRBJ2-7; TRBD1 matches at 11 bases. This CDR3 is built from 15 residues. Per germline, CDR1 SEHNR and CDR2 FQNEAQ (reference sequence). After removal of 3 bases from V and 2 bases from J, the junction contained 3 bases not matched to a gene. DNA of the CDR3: TGTGCCAGCAGCTTTTGGGGACAGGGGGCCTACGAGCAGTACTTC. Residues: CASSFWGQGAYEQYF.

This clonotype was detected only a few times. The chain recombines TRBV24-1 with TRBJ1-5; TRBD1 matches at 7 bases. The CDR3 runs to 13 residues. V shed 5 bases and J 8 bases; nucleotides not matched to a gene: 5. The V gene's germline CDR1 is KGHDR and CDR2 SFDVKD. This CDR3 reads CATSVGTEEPQHF. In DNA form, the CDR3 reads TGTGCCACCAGTGTTGGGACAGAAGAGCCCCAGCATTTT.

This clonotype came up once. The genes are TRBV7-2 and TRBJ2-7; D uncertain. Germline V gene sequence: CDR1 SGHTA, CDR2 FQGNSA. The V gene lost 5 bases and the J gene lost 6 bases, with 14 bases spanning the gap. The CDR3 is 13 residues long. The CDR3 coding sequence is TGTGCCAGCAGCCCTACCCCGGATGGCGAGCAGTACTTC. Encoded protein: CASSPTPDGEQYF.

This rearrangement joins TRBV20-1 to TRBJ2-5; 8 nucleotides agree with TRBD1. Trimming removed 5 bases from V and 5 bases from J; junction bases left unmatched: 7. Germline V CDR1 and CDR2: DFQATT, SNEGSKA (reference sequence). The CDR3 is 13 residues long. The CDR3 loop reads CSASETGEETQYF. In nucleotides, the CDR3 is TGCAGTGCTTCCGAGACAGGGGAGGAGACCCAGTACTTC.

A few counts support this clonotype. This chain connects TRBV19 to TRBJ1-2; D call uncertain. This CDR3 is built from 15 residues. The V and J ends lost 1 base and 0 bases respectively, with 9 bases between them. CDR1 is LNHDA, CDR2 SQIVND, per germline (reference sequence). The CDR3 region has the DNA TGTGCCAGTAGTATAGGGAGGCTAGCTAACTATGGCTACACCTTC. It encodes CASSIGRLANYGYTF.

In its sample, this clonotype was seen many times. The CDR3 loop reads CASSQGSVDYGYTF. Here the CDR3 DNA reads TGTGCCAGCAGCCAAGGGAGTGTGGACTATGGCTACACCTTC. This sequence joins TRBV3-1 and TRBJ1-2, with D hard to call. V was clipped by 1 base and J by 3 bases, with 9 bases between them. The CDR3 is 14 amino acids. Per germline, CDR1 LGHDT and CDR2 YNNKEL (reference sequence).